This TCR beta chain is from a study of cytomegalovirus exposure and HLA in healthy donors. Whole-study context: An analysis done earlier identified about 100 million unique TCR beta sequences from about 180 million T cells. About 85 million unique TCRs from HLA-typed donors were held in an early release of data. Around 81% of 350 to 400 genotyped donors fell in the Caucasian-associated ancestry cluster.

Amplification used 60 Vbeta primers and 13 Jbeta primers. Some clones are missing from TCRdb's copy, which holds only in-frame ones; the method was immunoSEQ multiplex PCR. With some 130,000 clones in the sample, the ten largest clones hold roughly 1.7%. Comment on this clone: Its antigen remains unidentified.

Study-wide points: Only CMV serostatus was available as immune exposure information.

This TCR was sampled from a man younger than 35 in good health and CMV-seronegative. The sequenced material came from PBMCs.

The DNA of the CDR3 is TGTGCCAGCAGTAGAAGGGGGAGCACAGATACGCAGTATTTT. Its translation is CASSRRGSTDTQYF. This chain connects TRBV5-6 to TRBJ2-3, with D perhaps matching TRBD1 (6 bases). The CDR3 loop spans 14 amino acids. CDR1 is SGHDT and CDR2 is YYEEEE in the germline V gene. V shed 5 bases and J shed 0 bases, with 10 bases lying between them. Supplemented by reference TRBV5-6 and TRBJ2-3, the full variable domain reads DAGVTQSPTHLIKTRGQQVTLRCSPKSGHDTVSWYQQALGQGPQFIFQYYEEEERQRGNFPDRFSGHQFPNYSSELNVNALLLGDSALYLCASSRRGSTDTQYFGPGTRLTVL.